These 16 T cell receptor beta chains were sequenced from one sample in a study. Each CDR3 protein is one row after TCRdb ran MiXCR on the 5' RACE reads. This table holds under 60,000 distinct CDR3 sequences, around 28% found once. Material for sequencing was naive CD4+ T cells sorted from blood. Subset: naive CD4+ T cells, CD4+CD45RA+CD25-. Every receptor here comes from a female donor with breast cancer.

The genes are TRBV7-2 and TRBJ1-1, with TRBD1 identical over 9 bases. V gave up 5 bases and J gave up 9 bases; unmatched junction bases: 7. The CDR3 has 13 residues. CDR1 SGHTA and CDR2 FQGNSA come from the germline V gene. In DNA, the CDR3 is TGTGCCAGCAGCCCCCGGGACAGGGATAAAGCTTTCTTT. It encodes CASSPRDRDKAFF.

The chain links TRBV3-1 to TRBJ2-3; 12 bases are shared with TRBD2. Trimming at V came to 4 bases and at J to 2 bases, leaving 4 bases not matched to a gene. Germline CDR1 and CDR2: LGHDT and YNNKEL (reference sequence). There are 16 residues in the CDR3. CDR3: CASSRRLAGVTDTQYF. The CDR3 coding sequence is TGTGCCAGCAGCCGCCGACTAGCGGGAGTCACAGATACGCAGTATTTT.

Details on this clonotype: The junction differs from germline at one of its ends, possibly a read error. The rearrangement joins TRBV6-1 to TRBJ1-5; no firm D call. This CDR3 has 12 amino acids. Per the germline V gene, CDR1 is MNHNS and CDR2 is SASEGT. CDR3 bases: TGTGCCAGCAGTGAATATGACCAGCCCCAGCGTTTT. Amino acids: CASSEYDQPQRF.

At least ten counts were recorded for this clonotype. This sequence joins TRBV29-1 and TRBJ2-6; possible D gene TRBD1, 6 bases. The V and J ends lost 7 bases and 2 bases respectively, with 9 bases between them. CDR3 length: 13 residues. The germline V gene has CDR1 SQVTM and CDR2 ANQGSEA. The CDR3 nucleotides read TGCAGCGCATACAGGGCTGGGGCCAACGTCCTGACTTTC. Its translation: CSAYRAGANVLTF. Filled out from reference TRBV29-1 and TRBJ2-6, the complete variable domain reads SAVISQKPSRDICQRGTSLTIQCQVDSQVTMMFWYRQQPGQSLTLIATANQGSEATYESGFVIDKFPISRPNLTFSTLTVSNMSPEDSSIYLCSAYRAGANVLTFGAGSRLTVL.

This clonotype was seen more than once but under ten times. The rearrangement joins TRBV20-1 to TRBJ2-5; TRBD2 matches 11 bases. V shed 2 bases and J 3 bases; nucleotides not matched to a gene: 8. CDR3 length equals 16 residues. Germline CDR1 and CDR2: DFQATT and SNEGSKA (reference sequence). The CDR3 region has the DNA TGCAGTGCTAGACCCCTGACTAGCGGGGATGAAGAGACCCAGTACTTC. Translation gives CSARPLTSGDEETQYF.

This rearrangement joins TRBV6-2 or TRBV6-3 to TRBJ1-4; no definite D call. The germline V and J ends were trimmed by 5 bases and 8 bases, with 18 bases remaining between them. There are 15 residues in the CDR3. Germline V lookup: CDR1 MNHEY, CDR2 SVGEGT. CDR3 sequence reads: CASSNPAGVSEKLFF. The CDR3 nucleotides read TGTGCCAGCAGTAACCCAGCAGGAGTAAGCGAAAAACTGTTTTTT.

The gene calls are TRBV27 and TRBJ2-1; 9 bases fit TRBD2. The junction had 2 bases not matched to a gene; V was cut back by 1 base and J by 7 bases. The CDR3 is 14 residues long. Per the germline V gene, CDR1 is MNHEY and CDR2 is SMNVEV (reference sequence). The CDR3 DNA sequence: TGTGCCAGCAGTTTATACACTAGCGGGAATGAGCAGTTCTTC. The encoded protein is CASSLYTSGNEQFF.

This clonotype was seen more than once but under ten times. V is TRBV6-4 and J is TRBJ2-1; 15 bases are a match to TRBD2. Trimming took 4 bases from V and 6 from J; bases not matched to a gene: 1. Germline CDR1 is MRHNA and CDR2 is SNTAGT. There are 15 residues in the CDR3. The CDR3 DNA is TGTGCCAGCAGTGGGACTAGCGGGGGGGCCAATGAGCAGTTCTTC. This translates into CASSGTSGGANEQFF.

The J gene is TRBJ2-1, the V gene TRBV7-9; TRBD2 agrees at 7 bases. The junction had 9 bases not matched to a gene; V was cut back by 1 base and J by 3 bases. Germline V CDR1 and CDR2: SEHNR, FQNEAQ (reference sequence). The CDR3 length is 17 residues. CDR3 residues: CASSLGGWGLNYNEQFF. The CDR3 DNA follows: TGTGCCAGCAGCTTAGGCGGTTGGGGACTAAACTACAATGAGCAGTTCTTC.

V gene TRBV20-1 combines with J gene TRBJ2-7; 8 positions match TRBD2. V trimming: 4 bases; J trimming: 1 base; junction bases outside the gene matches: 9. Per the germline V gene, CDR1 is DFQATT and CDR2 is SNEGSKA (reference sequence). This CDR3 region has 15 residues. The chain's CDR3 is CSAMASGSPSYEQYF. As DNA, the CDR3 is TGCAGTGCTATGGCGAGCGGGAGCCCTTCCTACGAGCAGTACTTC.

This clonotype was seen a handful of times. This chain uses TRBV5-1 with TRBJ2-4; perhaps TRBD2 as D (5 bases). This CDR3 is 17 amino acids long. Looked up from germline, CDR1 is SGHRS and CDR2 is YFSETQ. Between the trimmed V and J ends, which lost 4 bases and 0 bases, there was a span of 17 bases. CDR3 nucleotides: TGCGCCAGCAGCCCACTCGCCCCAGGACTAGCCAAAAACATTCAGTACTTC. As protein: CASSPLAPGLAKNIQYF.

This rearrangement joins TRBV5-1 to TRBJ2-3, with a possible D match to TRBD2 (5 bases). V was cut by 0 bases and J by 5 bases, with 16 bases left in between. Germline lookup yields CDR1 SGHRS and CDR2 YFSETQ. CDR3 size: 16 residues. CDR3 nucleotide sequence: TGCGCCAGCAGCTTGGGAGGACTCCCGATACTAGATACGCAGTATTTT. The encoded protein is CASSLGGLPILDTQYF.

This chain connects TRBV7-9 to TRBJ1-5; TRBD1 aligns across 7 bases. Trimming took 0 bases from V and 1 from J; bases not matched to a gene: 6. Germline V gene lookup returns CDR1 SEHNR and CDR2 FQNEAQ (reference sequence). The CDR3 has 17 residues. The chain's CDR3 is CASSLALQGLSNQPQHF. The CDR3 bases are TGTGCCAGCAGCTTAGCGTTACAGGGGCTGAGCAATCAGCCCCAGCATTTT.

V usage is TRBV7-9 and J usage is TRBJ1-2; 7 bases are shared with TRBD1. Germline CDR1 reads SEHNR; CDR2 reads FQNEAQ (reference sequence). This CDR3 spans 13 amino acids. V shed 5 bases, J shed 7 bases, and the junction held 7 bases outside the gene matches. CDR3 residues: CASSQQGQSGYTF. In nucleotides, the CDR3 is TGTGCCAGCAGCCAACAGGGGCAGAGTGGCTACACCTTC.

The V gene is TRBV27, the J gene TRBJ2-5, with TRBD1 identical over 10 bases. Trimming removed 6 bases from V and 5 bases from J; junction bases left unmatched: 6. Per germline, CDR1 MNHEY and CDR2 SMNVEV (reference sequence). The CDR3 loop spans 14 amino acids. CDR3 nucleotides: TGTGCCAGCAGCCCGACAGGGGGCAGGGAGACCCAGTACTTC. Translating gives CASSPTGGRETQYF.

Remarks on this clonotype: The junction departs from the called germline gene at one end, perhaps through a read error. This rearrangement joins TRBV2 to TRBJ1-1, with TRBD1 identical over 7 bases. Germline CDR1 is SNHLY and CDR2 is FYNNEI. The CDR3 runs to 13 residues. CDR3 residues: CACRQGRETEAFF. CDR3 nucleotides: TGTGCCTGCAGACAGGGCAGGGAGACTGAAGCTTTCTTT.